The 10 T cell receptor beta chains below come from one sample, sequenced in a study of T-cell memory formation after mild COVID-19. TCRdb re-derived calls from the 5' RACE reads in MiXCR, one entry per CDR3 protein. The data hold about 88,000 distinct CDR3 sequences, with around a quarter observed a single time. What was sequenced was PBMCs or a T cell subset sorted from them (not recorded which). These receptors all come from a man aged 18 to 30 who had mild COVID-19 (a few samples of this study predate the infection). Cell type and time point are not known.

The chain employs TRBV20-1 and TRBJ2-7; TRBD1 agrees at 9 bases. Trimming cost V 7 bases and J 4 bases; bases outside gene matches: 8. Germline V CDR1 and CDR2: DFQATT, SNEGSKA (reference sequence). CDR3 length equals 13 residues. The CDR3 protein is CSGRDREPYEQYF. CDR3 bases: TGCAGTGGGAGGGACAGGGAACCTTACGAGCAGTACTTC.

This clonotype appeared a few times. The gene calls are TRBV5-5 and TRBJ2-5; no clear D gene. Trimming left V 0 bases short and J 5 bases short, with 8 bases between. CDR1 is SGHKS and CDR2 is YYEKEE in the germline V gene (reference sequence). The CDR3 runs 13 residues. The CDR3 loop reads CASSLAPIETQYF. For the CDR3, the DNA is TGTGCCAGCAGCTTGGCGCCTATCGAGACCCAGTACTTC. The variable domain in full, completed from reference TRBV5-5 and TRBJ2-5, reads DAGVTQSPTHLIKTRGQQVTLRCSPISGHKSVSWYQQVLGQGPQFIFQYYEKEERGRGNFPDRFSARQFPNYSSELNVNALLLGDSALYLCASSLAPIETQYFGPGTRLLVL.

The table lists this clonotype with a few counts. The junction does not match germline at one end; this may be a read error. This chain uses TRBV7-7 with TRBJ2-3, with 8 bases matching TRBD1. There are 20 residues in the CDR3. CDR1 and CDR2 (germline): SSHAT, FNYEAQ (reference sequence). CDR3 in amino acids: CASSPTASILTGALIDTQYF. CDR3 DNA: TGTGCTAGCAGCCCCACGGCATCTATCCTGACAGGGGCGCTAATAGATACGCAGTATTTT. The full variable domain, in which reference TRBV7-7 and TRBJ2-3 provide the parts outside the CDR3, is GAGVSQSPRYKVTKRGQDVTLRCDPISSHATLYWYQQALGQGPEFLTYFNYEAQPDKSGLPSDRFSAERPEGSISTLTIQRTEQRDSAMYRCASSPTASILTGALIDTQYFGPGTRLTVL.

A few counts support this clonotype. V gene TRBV7-9 combines with J gene TRBJ2-2, with D possibly matching TRBD2 (7 bases). Trimming cost V 5 bases and J 0 bases, with 13 bases left between them. Looked up from germline, CDR1 is SEHNR and CDR2 is FQNEAQ (reference sequence). CDR3 length equals 16 residues. CDR3 in amino acids: CASSGGGLTNTGELFF. DNA for the CDR3: TGTGCCAGCAGCGGCGGGGGCTTAACGAACACCGGGGAGCTGTTTTTT.

This clonotype was observed a handful of times. An end of the junction differs from the germline gene, which may be a read error. The chain combines TRBV5-1 with TRBJ2-1; D possibly uses TRBD1 or TRBD2 (5 bases each). CDR3 length: 13 residues. Germline V CDR1 and CDR2: SGHRS, YFSETQ. This chain's CDR3 is CASSLDVRDRTVF. DNA for the CDR3: TGCGCCAGCAGCTTGGATGTCCGGGACCGGACGGTCTTC.

This clonotype was observed a few times. The V and J genes are TRBV19 and TRBJ2-5, with 10 bases aligning to TRBD2. The CDR3 totals 15 residues. The germline V gene has CDR1 LNHDA and CDR2 SQIVND (reference sequence). The ends lost 5 bases at V and 1 base at J; junction bases unmatched: 4. The CDR3 sequence: CASSPGLATQETQYF. CDR3 nucleotides: TGTGCCAGTAGTCCGGGACTAGCGACCCAAGAGACCCAGTACTTC.

The table lists this clonotype with a few counts. V is TRBV9 and J is TRBJ2-7, with a tentative D call TRBD2 (5 bases). The CDR3 covers 16 residues. CDR1 and CDR2 from the germline V gene are SGDLS and YYNGEE. Trimming removed 2 bases from V and 4 bases from J, with 19 bases in between. The CDR3 loop is CASSVGLAGPLYEQYF. The CDR3 DNA reads as TGTGCCAGCAGCGTCGGGCTAGCCGGACCCTTGTACGAGCAGTACTTC.

This clonotype was seen more than once but under ten times. This chain joins TRBV6-5 and TRBJ2-6, with a tentative D call TRBD1 (6 bases). The CDR3 covers 16 residues. V lost 4 bases and J lost 0, with 10 bases in between. The germline CDR1 and CDR2 sequences are MNHEY and SVGAGI. The DNA for the CDR3 is TGTGCCAGCAGTTCCACAGGGAGCTCTGGGGCCAACGTCCTGACTTTC. It specifies CASSSTGSSGANVLTF.

The V and J genes are TRBV6-5 and TRBJ1-1; D call uncertain. In germline, CDR1 is MNHEY, CDR2 SVGAGI. V lost 0 bases and J 1 base, leaving 6 bases between the germline ends. The CDR3 extends over 14 amino acids. CDR3 bases: TGTGCCAGCAGTTACTCAGGGTCGAACACTGAAGCTTTCTTT. It is translated as CASSYSGSNTEAFF.

Only one count was recorded for this clonotype. CDR3 in amino acids: CASSFQERGQTASAFF. CDR3 coding DNA: TGTGCCAGCAGCTTCCAGGAAAGGGGGCAAACAGCTTCGGCTTTCTTT. The chain links TRBV7-9 to TRBJ1-1; 7 bases map to TRBD1. J gave up 11 bases and V 3 bases, and 18 bases lay outside the gene matches. The germline V gene encodes CDR1 SEHNR and CDR2 FQNEAQ (reference sequence). CDR3 size: 16 residues.